This entry lists 18 T cell receptor beta chains sequenced from one sample in a study of human T cells and chemical hapten exposure. Stated time point: patch test 3, about 24 weeks after DPC sensitization. Treatment: therapeutic diphenylcyclopropenone sensitization with weekly scalp DPC. TCRdb re-derived calls from the RACE reads in MiXCR, one entry per CDR3 protein. This table holds over 65,000 distinct CDR3 sequences, 11% found once. The sequences come from whole blood, collected in connection with sensitization to the hapten diphenylcyclopropenone (DPC). The source of these receptors is a woman in her fifties or sixties with alopecia areata. Some clones in this sample may be carry-over from other donors' samples.

This rearrangement joins TRBV4-1 to TRBJ2-7, with 10 bases fitting TRBD1. The J segment lost 3 bases and the V segment lost 4 bases, leaving 9 bases of the junction unmatched. Per germline, CDR1 MGHRA and CDR2 YSYEKL. This CDR3 region has 16 residues. For the CDR3, the DNA is TGCGCCAGCAGCCGGCCCGGGACAGGGGAAATCTACGAGCAGTACTTC. Protein product: CASSRPGTGEIYEQYF.

This clonotype rates as medium-sized (0.01 to 0.1%). The chain has TRBV5-5 and TRBJ1-5, with a possible D match to TRBD1 (5 bases). The V end was cut by 5 bases, the J end by 0 bases, with 15 bases between. The germline V gene encodes CDR1 SGHKS and CDR2 YYEKEE (reference sequence). This CDR3 comprises 16 residues. CDR3 residues: CASSHERGDSNQPQHF. CDR3 bases: TGTGCCAGCAGTCACGAGAGGGGAGATAGCAATCAGCCCCAGCATTTT.

V gene TRBV6-5 combines with J gene TRBJ2-5; 7 bases are shared with TRBD1. CDR3 size: 14 residues. CDR1 and CDR2 from the germline V gene are MNHEY and SVGAGI. V gave up 6 bases and J gave up 0 bases; unmatched junction bases: 4. As DNA, the CDR3 is TGTGCCAGCAGACAGACAGGGAACCAAGAGACCCAGTACTTC. Its translation: CASRQTGNQETQYF.

This clonotype was seen only a few times. In DNA, the CDR3 is TGCAGTGCTAGAGAGGGGGAAAGAGGAGGGGCCTACGAGCAGTACTTC. Protein sequence: CSAREGERGGAYEQYF. The chain links TRBV20-1 to TRBJ2-7; D is possibly TRBD2 (6 bases). Trimming took off 0 bases at V and 2 bases at J, with 17 bases between the two ends. CDR1 and CDR2 from the germline V gene are DFQATT and SNEGSKA (reference sequence). This CDR3 spans 16 amino acids.

This clonotype was observed at least ten times. The V and J genes are TRBV11-2 and TRBJ1-1; D is perhaps TRBD1 (5 bases). CDR1 and CDR2 (germline): SGHAT, FQNNGV. Trimming removed 0 bases from V and 1 base from J, with 9 bases in between. The CDR3 has 15 amino acids. CDR3 residues: CASSLEAGRNTEAFF. The CDR3, as DNA: TGTGCCAGCAGCTTAGAGGCAGGGAGGAACACTGAAGCTTTCTTT.

The rearrangement uses TRBV18 and TRBJ1-3; TRBD1 might be the D (6 bases). Trimming removed 2 bases from V and 1 base from J, with 15 bases in between. The CDR3 has 17 amino acids. CDR1 and CDR2 (germline): KGHSH, LQKENI. The CDR3 loop is CASSPSVRGASGNTIYF. The CDR3 DNA sequence: TGTGCCAGCTCACCATCCGTCCGGGGGGCTTCTGGAAACACCATATATTTT.

For the CDR3, the DNA is TGTGCCAGCAGTTATGGGACAGGGAAGGAAAAACTGTTTTTT. Protein product: CASSYGTGKEKLFF. The chain couples TRBV6-2 or TRBV6-3 to TRBJ1-4; TRBD1 aligns across 9 bases. The CDR3 contains 14 residues. Germline V CDR1 and CDR2: MNHEY, SVGEGT. Trimming took 3 bases from V and 8 from J; bases not matched to a gene: 4.

This clonotype showed up just a few times. The V call is TRBV6-1, the J call TRBJ1-4, with TRBD1 as a possible D gene (6 bases). The CDR3 totals 16 residues. The germline gives CDR1 MNHNS, CDR2 SASEGT. The V and J ends lost 6 bases and 6 bases respectively, with 20 bases between them. The CDR3 nucleotides are TGTGCCAGCAGGCACCCATTTGGGGACACAGATGAAAAACTGTTTTTT. Protein sequence: CASRHPFGDTDEKLFF.

Of note for this clonotype: It may be a read error: a sequence one base away is much more abundant. CDR3 loop: CASSLDRALGDTQYF. The DNA of the CDR3 is TGTGCCAGCAGCCTGGACAGGGCGTTAGGAGATACGCAGTATTTT. The chain has TRBV12-3 or TRBV12-4 and TRBJ2-3, with TRBD1 matching 8 bases. The CDR3 runs to 15 residues. Trimming at V came to 6 bases and at J to 5 bases, leaving 10 bases not matched to a gene.

This clonotype appeared many times. V and J are TRBV27 and TRBJ1-1; no clear D. Germline V gene data show CDR1 as MNHEY and CDR2 as SMNVEV (reference sequence). The CDR3 consists of 15 residues. V was clipped by 5 bases and J by 5 bases, with 18 bases between them. CDR3 nucleotide sequence: TGTGCCAGCAGTCCCAAGTGGGCCGTAGGGACTGAAGCTTTCTTT. Its translation: CASSPKWAVGTEAFF.

The V gene is TRBV5-1, the J gene TRBJ1-1; D is unclear. The CDR3 length is 14 residues. The V and J ends lost 2 bases and 1 base respectively, with 9 bases between them. Germline-derived CDR1 and CDR2 are SGHRS and YFSETQ. The CDR3 loop is CASSFGVPNTEAFF. As DNA, the CDR3 is TGCGCCAGCAGCTTTGGGGTCCCGAACACTGAAGCTTTCTTT.

The chain carries TRBV4-2 and TRBJ2-2, with 11 positions matching TRBD2. The CDR3 extends over 16 amino acids. The V and J ends lost 4 bases and 3 bases, in that order; junction bases with no gene match: 4. Per germline, CDR1 LGHNA and CDR2 YNFKEQ. CDR3 bases: TGTGCCAGCAGCCCCGGGACTAGCGGCTACACCGGGGAGCTGTTTTTT. Its translation is CASSPGTSGYTGELFF.

This sequence joins TRBV24-1 and TRBJ2-7; TRBD1 aligns across 7 bases. CDR1 is KGHDR, CDR2 SFDVKD, per germline. The CDR3 is 14 amino acids. Trimming cost V 4 bases and J 6 bases; bases outside gene matches: 8. The CDR3 loop reads CATSDPDRFGEQYF. The CDR3 DNA is TGTGCCACCAGTGACCCGGACAGGTTCGGCGAGCAGTACTTC.

This chain uses TRBV6-1 with TRBJ2-7; D is unresolved. Trimming cost V 4 bases and J 0 bases, with 10 bases left between them. Germline CDR1 MNHNS, CDR2 SASEGT. The CDR3 spans 14 residues. As DNA, the CDR3 is TGTGCCAGCAGTGCCTCGCTAAACTCCTACGAGCAGTACTTC. Translated, it gives CASSASLNSYEQYF.

This rearrangement joins TRBV2 to TRBJ1-4; TRBD1 is a possible D gene (6 bases). The V gene's germline CDR1 is SNHLY and CDR2 FYNNEI. This CDR3 is 14 amino acids long. The ends were cut back, 6 bases at V and 6 bases at J, with 14 bases in the middle. The CDR3 region is CASSREQGHEKLFF. The DNA for the CDR3 is TGTGCCAGCAGCCGGGAACAGGGTCATGAAAAACTGTTTTTT.

At least ten counts were recorded for this clonotype. The chain recombines TRBV27 with TRBJ1-6; 9 nucleotides line up with TRBD1. Germline V gene lookup returns CDR1 MNHEY and CDR2 SMNVEV (reference sequence). V dropped 4 bases and J dropped 15; count of bases not matched to a gene: 7. The CDR3 is made up of 13 amino acids. CDR3 loop: CASSSWTGVHLHF. Here the CDR3 DNA reads TGTGCCAGCAGTTCCTGGACAGGGGTTCACCTCCACTTT.

The gene calls are TRBV7-9 and TRBJ2-7, with unresolved D. The CDR3 is made up of 13 amino acids. The germline V and J ends were trimmed by 2 bases and 0 bases, with 5 bases remaining between them. In germline, CDR1 is SEHNR, CDR2 FQNEAQ (reference sequence). CDR3 in amino acids: CASSLFSSYEQYF. DNA for the CDR3: TGTGCCAGCAGCTTATTTAGCTCCTACGAGCAGTACTTC.

This clonotype showed up many times. The rearrangement uses TRBV27 and TRBJ1-5; D gene unclear. The CDR3 runs 14 residues. The V end lost 8 bases, the J end lost 3 bases, and 14 bases lay between the germline ends. Per the germline V gene, CDR1 is MNHEY and CDR2 is SMNVEV (reference sequence). CDR3 coding DNA: TGTGCCAGCTTCGATCCGGCCTCCAATCAGCCCCAGCATTTT. Translating it yields CASFDPASNQPQHF.